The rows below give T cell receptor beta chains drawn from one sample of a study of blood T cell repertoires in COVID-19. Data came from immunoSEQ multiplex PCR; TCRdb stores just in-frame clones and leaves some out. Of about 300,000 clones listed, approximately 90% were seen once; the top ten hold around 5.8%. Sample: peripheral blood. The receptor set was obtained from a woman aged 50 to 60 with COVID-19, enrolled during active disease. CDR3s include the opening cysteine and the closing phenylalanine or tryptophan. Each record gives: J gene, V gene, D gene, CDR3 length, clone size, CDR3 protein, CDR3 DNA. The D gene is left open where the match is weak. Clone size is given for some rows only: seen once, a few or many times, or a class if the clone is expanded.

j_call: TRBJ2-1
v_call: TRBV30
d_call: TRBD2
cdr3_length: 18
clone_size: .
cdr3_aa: CAWSSPTGAGGIYNEQFF
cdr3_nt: TGTGCCTGGAGTTCCCCCACCGGGGCGGGGGGGATTTACAATGAGCAGTTCTTC

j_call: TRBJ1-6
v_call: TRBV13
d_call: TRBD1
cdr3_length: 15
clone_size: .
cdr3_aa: CASSLGTGPISPLHF
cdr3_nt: TGTGCCAGCAGCTTAGGGACAGGGCCAATTTCACCCCTCCACTTT

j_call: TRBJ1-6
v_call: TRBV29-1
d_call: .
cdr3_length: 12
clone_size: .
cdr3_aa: CSVREGNSPLHF
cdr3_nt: TGCAGCGTCCGGGAGGGTAATTCACCCCTCCACTTT

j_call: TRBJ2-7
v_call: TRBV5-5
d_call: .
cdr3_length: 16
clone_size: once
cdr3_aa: CASSPNAGVEGYEQYF
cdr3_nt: TGTGCCAGCAGTCCTAACGCCGGGGTCGAAGGATACGAGCAGTACTTC

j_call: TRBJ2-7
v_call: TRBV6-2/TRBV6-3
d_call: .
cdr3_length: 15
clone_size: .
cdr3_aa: CASSALSRERDEQYF
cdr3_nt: TGTGCCAGCAGTGCCCTGAGCCGGGAGCGCGACGAGCAGTACTTC

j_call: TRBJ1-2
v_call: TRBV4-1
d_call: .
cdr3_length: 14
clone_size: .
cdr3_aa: CASSPLGTGYGYTF
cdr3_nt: TGCGCCAGCAGCCCCCTGGGTACGGGCTATGGCTACACCTTC

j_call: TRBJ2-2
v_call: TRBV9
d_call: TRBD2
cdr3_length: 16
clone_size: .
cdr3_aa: CASSVETSGSRGELFF
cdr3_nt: TGTGCCAGCAGCGTAGAGACTAGCGGGAGCCGCGGGGAGCTGTTTTTT

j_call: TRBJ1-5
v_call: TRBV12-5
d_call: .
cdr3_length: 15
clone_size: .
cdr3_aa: CASAQGDYSNQPQHF
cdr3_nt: TGTGCTAGTGCCCAAGGGGACTATAGCAATCAGCCCCAGCATTTT

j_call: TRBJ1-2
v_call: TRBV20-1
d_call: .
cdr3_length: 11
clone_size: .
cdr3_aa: CSAYGPGGYTF
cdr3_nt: TGCAGTGCTTACGGCCCGGGAGGCTACACCTTC

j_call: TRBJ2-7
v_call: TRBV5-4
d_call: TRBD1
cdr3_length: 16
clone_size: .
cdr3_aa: CASSLGTGTGGHEQYF
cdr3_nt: TGTGCCAGCAGCTTAGGTACCGGGACAGGAGGCCACGAGCAGTACTTC

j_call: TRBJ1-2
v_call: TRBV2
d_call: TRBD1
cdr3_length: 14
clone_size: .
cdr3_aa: CASSDMAGGASYTF
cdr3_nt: TGTGCCAGCAGTGATATGGCAGGGGGCGCATCCTACACCTTC

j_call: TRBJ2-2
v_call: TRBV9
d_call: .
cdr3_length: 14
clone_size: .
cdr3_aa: CASSIVGQTGELFF
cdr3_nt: TGTGCCAGCAGCATCGTGGGGCAAACCGGGGAGCTGTTTTTT

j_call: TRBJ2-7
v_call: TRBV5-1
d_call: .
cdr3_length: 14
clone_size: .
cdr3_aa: CASSPMVGGYEQYF
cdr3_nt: TGCGCCAGCAGCCCTATGGTAGGAGGGTACGAGCAGTACTTC

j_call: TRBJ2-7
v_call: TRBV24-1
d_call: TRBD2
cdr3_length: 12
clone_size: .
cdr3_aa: CATRRGNYEQYF
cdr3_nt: TGTGCCACCAGGCGGGGGAACTACGAGCAGTACTTC

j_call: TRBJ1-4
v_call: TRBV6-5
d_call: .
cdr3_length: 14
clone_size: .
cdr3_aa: CASSYRGAEEKLFF
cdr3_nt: TGTGCCAGCAGTTACAGAGGTGCTGAAGAAAAACTGTTTTTT

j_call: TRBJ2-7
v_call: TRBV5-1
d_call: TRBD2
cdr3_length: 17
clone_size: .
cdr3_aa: CASSLLASGGIRYEQYF
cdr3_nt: TGCGCCAGCAGCTTGTTGGCTAGCGGGGGTATCCGCTACGAGCAGTACTTC

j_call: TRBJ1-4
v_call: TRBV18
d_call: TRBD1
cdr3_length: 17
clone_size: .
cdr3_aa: CASSPPVLRTGSEKLFF
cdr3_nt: TGTGCCAGCTCACCACCGGTATTGAGGACAGGGAGTGAAAAACTGTTTTTT

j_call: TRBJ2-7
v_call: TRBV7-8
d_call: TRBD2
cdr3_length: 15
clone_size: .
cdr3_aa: CASSYGLAQSYEQYF
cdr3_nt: TGTGCCAGCAGCTACGGACTAGCGCAATCCTACGAGCAGTACTTC